A single sample gave rise to the 30 T cell receptor beta chains below, sequenced in a study of blood T cell repertoires in COVID-19. Only in-frame clones appear in the TCRdb table, and some are missing; sequencing was by immunoSEQ multiplex PCR. In the table there are 150,000 or so clones, more than 80% of which are singletons. The specimen sequenced was PBMCs or T cells enriched from blood (not recorded which). The receptor set was obtained from a man in his fifties who had recovered from COVID-19.

The gene calls are TRBV14 and TRBJ1-1; D is unclear. Germline V gene lookup returns CDR1 SGHDN and CDR2 FVKESK. Trimming stripped 2 bases from V and 5 bases from J, with 15 bases between. This CDR3 spans 15 amino acids. The DNA for the CDR3 is TGTGCCAGCAGCCAAAATTGGGCGGGTAGGACTGAAGCTTTCTTT. This encodes CASSQNWAGRTEAFF.

This clone has only a few counts. This chain links TRBV5-4 with TRBJ1-3; D is uncertain. In germline, CDR1 is SGHNT, CDR2 YYREEE (reference sequence). This CDR3 comprises 16 residues. The V end was cut by 0 bases, the J end by 0 bases, with 10 bases between. CDR3 coding DNA: TGTGCCAGCAGCTTGGATAGGGAGAGCTCTGGAAACACCATATATTTT. This encodes CASSLDRESSGNTIYF.

The V and J genes are TRBV24-1 and TRBJ2-1; 8 bases align to TRBD1. V was pared by 4 bases and J by 10 bases, with 5 bases of the junction left unmatched. This CDR3 has 13 amino acids. Germline-derived CDR1 and CDR2 are KGHDR and SFDVKD. The CDR3 DNA reads TGTGCCACCAGTGAGTTGGGGACAGGCGAGCAGTTCTTC. Residues: CATSELGTGEQFF.

The chain combines TRBV5-1 with TRBJ1-2; 12 bases map to TRBD1. Germline CDR1 is SGHRS and CDR2 is YFSETQ. V lost 4 bases to trimming and J lost 9 bases; unmatched junction nucleotides: 4. This CDR3 is built from 13 residues. Here the CDR3 DNA reads TGCGCCAGCAGCCCGGGACAGGGGGCGCGCTACACCTTC. This codes for CASSPGQGARYTF.

The rearrangement uses TRBV27 and TRBJ1-2, with D possibly TRBD1 on 6 matching bases. Germline values: CDR1 MNHEY, CDR2 SMNVEV (reference sequence). CDR3 length: 15 residues. The V and J ends lost 5 bases and 0 bases respectively, with 13 bases between them. The CDR3 protein is CASSRTAQSNYGYTF. The DNA of the CDR3 is TGTGCCAGCAGTCGGACAGCACAATCTAACTATGGCTACACCTTC.

The chain joins TRBV27 to TRBJ2-5; D is unresolved. Germline assignment: CDR1 MNHEY and CDR2 SMNVEV (reference sequence). Trimming removed 0 bases at V and 2 bases at J, with 10 bases between. The CDR3 extends over 15 amino acids. The CDR3 coding sequence is TGTGCCAGCAGTTTATCAGAGCCGAGGCAAGAGACCCAGTACTTC. Translated: CASSLSEPRQETQYF.

The gene calls are TRBV5-1 and TRBJ2-5; D is possibly TRBD2 (6 bases). Looked up from germline, CDR1 is SGHRS and CDR2 is YFSETQ. V lost 7 bases and J 5 bases, leaving 18 bases between the germline ends. The length of the CDR3 is 14 residues. CDR3 residues: CASAPGRGTETQYF. The CDR3 region has the DNA TGCGCCAGCGCCCCTGGTCGGGGGACCGAGACCCAGTACTTC.

The V gene is TRBV28, the J gene TRBJ2-3; possibly TRBD1 for D (6 bases). Germline V lookup: CDR1 MDHEN, CDR2 SYDVKM. The V end lost 6 bases, the J end lost 3 bases, and 10 bases lay between the germline ends. The CDR3 covers 13 residues. The CDR3 DNA follows: TGTGCCAGCAGACGTCAGGGGACAGATACGCAGTATTTT. It is translated as CASRRQGTDTQYF.

The chain links TRBV11-2 to TRBJ2-1; 11 nucleotides agree with TRBD2. The CDR3 spans 16 residues. The J segment lost 8 bases and the V segment lost 1 base, leaving 7 bases of the junction unmatched. CDR1 and CDR2 (germline): SGHAT, FQNNGV. CDR3 residues: CASSLGVLAGEHEQFF. The CDR3 bases are TGTGCCAGCAGCTTAGGAGTACTAGCGGGAGAACATGAGCAGTTCTTC.

This chain uses TRBV24-1 with TRBJ2-7, with 7 bases aligning to TRBD2. Germline CDR1 reads KGHDR; CDR2 reads SFDVKD. The CDR3 totals 14 residues. The V and J ends lost 9 bases and 3 bases, in that order; junction bases with no gene match: 10. CDR3 sequence (DNA): TGTGCCACCCAGGAGGCTAGCGGACTCTACGAGCAGTACTTC. It codes for CATQEASGLYEQYF.

This clone has a single count. The gene calls are TRBV24-1 and TRBJ2-7; 9 bases agree with TRBD2. Germline CDR1 is KGHDR and CDR2 is SFDVKD. The CDR3 extends over 14 amino acids. V lost 0 bases, J lost 10 bases, and 6 bases stayed unmatched. The CDR3 protein is CATSDLGGLAGQYF. DNA of the CDR3: TGTGCCACCAGTGATTTGGGGGGACTAGCTGGCCAGTACTTC.

The chain has TRBV30 and TRBJ1-6, with D perhaps TRBD1 (5 bases). This CDR3 contains 14 residues. Germline loops: CDR1 GTSNPN, CDR2 SVGIG (reference sequence). V gave up 1 base and J gave up 10 bases, with 14 bases separating them. The CDR3 DNA reads as TGTGCCTGGAGTGGAGGACATATAACCTCACCCCTCCACTTT. Protein: CAWSGGHITSPLHF.

The chain couples TRBV12-3 or TRBV12-4 to TRBJ1-1; D uncertain. V lost 3 bases to trimming and J lost 3 bases, with 8 bases between them. The CDR3 extends over 13 amino acids. CDR3 sequence: CASSLRQYTEAFF. CDR3 DNA: TGTGCCAGCAGTTTGAGGCAATACACTGAAGCTTTCTTT.

The chain couples TRBV13 to TRBJ2-7, with a possible D match to TRBD2 (7 bases). The germline V gene encodes CDR1 PRHDT and CDR2 FYEKMQ (reference sequence). This CDR3 contains 14 residues. Between the trimmed V and J ends, which lost 6 bases and 2 bases, there was a span of 14 bases. CDR3 protein: CASRVGGGPYEQYV. DNA for the CDR3: TGTGCCAGCAGAGTTGGGGGGGGGCCCTACGAGCAGTACGTC.

This clone appeared a few times. The gene calls are TRBV11-2 and TRBJ1-2; no clear D gene. V was pared by 0 bases and J by 6 bases, with 11 bases between. The CDR3 runs to 14 residues. From germline, CDR1 is SGHAT and CDR2 FQNNGV. This chain's CDR3 is CASSLERGSHGYTF. As DNA, the CDR3 is TGTGCCAGCAGCTTAGAGAGAGGATCTCATGGCTACACCTTC.

This clone was counted between two and nine times. J is TRBJ1-2 and V is TRBV18; TRBD1 aligns across 9 bases. V dropped 1 base and J dropped 3; count of bases not matched to a gene: 3. Germline V lookup: CDR1 KGHSH, CDR2 LQKENI. The length of the CDR3 is 15 residues. As DNA, the CDR3 is TGTGCCAGCTCACCACGGACAGGGGAGGACTATGGCTACACCTTC. Encoded protein: CASSPRTGEDYGYTF.

V is TRBV24-1 and J is TRBJ2-1, with 8 nucleotides matching TRBD1. Germline V gives CDR1 KGHDR, CDR2 SFDVKD. There are 15 residues in the CDR3. Germline trimming cut 3 bases from V and 8 bases from J; bases unmatched to any gene: 8. The CDR3 DNA follows: TGTGCCACCAGTGATAGTATCCAGGGGGCCTATGAGCAGTTCTTC. This translates into CATSDSIQGAYEQFF.

The V and J genes are TRBV5-1 and TRBJ1-2; D is uncertain. CDR1 and CDR2 (germline): SGHRS, YFSETQ. CDR3 size: 15 residues. Trimming shortened V by 0 bases and J by 6 bases, and 15 bases separated the two germline ends. CDR3 amino acids: CASSLAVGSFDGYTF. In DNA form, the CDR3 reads TGCGCCAGCAGCTTGGCAGTCGGGTCCTTTGATGGCTACACCTTC.

This clone occurred once. The V and J genes are TRBV19 and TRBJ1-1; maybe TRBD1 (5 bases). The V end lost 5 bases, the J end lost 1 base, and 14 bases lay between the germline ends. Per germline, CDR1 LNHDA and CDR2 SQIVND (reference sequence). The CDR3 is made up of 15 amino acids. CDR3 coding DNA: TGTGCCAGTAGTTCAGCCTCGACAGCGAACACTGAAGCTTTCTTT. It encodes CASSSASTANTEAFF.

V usage is TRBV7-9 and J usage is TRBJ2-3; a weak D match, TRBD1 (6 bases). CDR3 length equals 14 residues. Trimming took off 5 bases at V and 2 bases at J, with 11 bases between the two ends. Germline CDR1 is SEHNR and CDR2 is FQNEAQ (reference sequence). CDR3 nucleotides: TGTGCCAGCAGCCCACGACAGGCCACAGATACGCAGTATTTT. Protein sequence: CASSPRQATDTQYF.

J is TRBJ2-3 and V is TRBV28; 7 bases align to TRBD1. CDR1 MDHEN and CDR2 SYDVKM come from the germline V gene. The CDR3 covers 14 residues. The ends lost 5 bases at V and 3 bases at J; junction bases unmatched: 5. CDR3 sequence reads: CASSDRDITDTQYF. CDR3 coding DNA: TGTGCCAGCAGTGACAGGGATATAACAGATACGCAGTATTTT.

The genes are TRBV18 and TRBJ1-4; the D is unclear. CDR1 is KGHSH and CDR2 is LQKENI in the germline V gene. V gave up 2 bases and J gave up 8 bases, with 6 bases separating them. The CDR3 consists of 12 residues. The CDR3 DNA sequence: TGTGCCAGCTCACCAGCCGGGGAAAAACTGTTTTTT. Its translation: CASSPAGEKLFF.

The rearrangement joins TRBV11-2 to TRBJ1-1, with D tentatively TRBD1 (5 bases). Germline lookup yields CDR1 SGHAT and CDR2 FQNNGV. The CDR3 is made up of 18 amino acids. V was pared by 0 bases and J by 1 base, with 18 bases between. The CDR3 nucleotides are TGTGCCAGCAGCTTAGATCAGGAGGGGCAGAGGTGGAACACTGAAGCTTTCTTT. Amino acids: CASSLDQEGQRWNTEAFF.

The rearrangement links TRBV4-1 to TRBJ2-1; the match to TRBD1 covers 8 bases. The germline gives CDR1 MGHRA, CDR2 YSYEKL. Germline trimming cut 4 bases from V and 0 bases from J; bases unmatched to any gene: 14. The CDR3 runs to 19 residues. The CDR3 protein is CASSLGTGSPKGSYNEQFF. DNA of the CDR3: TGCGCCAGCAGCCTCGGGACAGGTTCCCCGAAGGGCTCCTACAATGAGCAGTTCTTC.

The rearrangement links TRBV20-1 to TRBJ2-1; TRBD2 matches 8 bases. The germline V gene has CDR1 DFQATT and CDR2 SNEGSKA (reference sequence). V lost 5 bases, J lost 5 bases, and 5 bases stayed unmatched. The CDR3 extends over 13 amino acids. CDR3 loop: CSAGGLADNEQFF. DNA for the CDR3: TGCAGTGCTGGTGGACTAGCTGACAATGAGCAGTTCTTC.

The chain recombines TRBV5-4 with TRBJ2-1; D is possibly TRBD2 (6 bases). Germline CDR1 reads SGHNT; CDR2 reads YYREEE (reference sequence). V lost 2 bases to trimming and J lost 2 bases, with 11 bases between them. The CDR3 length is 15 residues. Written as DNA, the CDR3 is TGTGCCAGCAGCTTAGGTAGCGGAACCTACAATGAGCAGTTCTTC. This gives the protein CASSLGSGTYNEQFF.

The chain employs TRBV6-5 and TRBJ1-5; 9 nucleotides line up with TRBD1. Per germline, CDR1 MNHEY and CDR2 SVGAGI. J was trimmed by 5 bases and V by 9 bases; bases with no gene match: 2. The CDR3 extends over 12 amino acids. CDR3 sequence reads: CASRQGDQPQHF. CDR3 DNA: TGTGCCAGTCGACAGGGGGATCAGCCCCAGCATTTT.

The chain employs TRBV2 and TRBJ1-2, with unresolved D. The V gene lost 5 bases and the J gene lost 4 bases, with 11 bases spanning the gap. The CDR3 consists of 13 residues. Germline V lookup: CDR1 SNHLY, CDR2 FYNNEI. CDR3 nucleotides: TGTGCCAGCAGTTACACGGGTTCCTATGGCTACACCTTC. It is translated as CASSYTGSYGYTF.

The genes are TRBV5-1 and TRBJ2-6; 10 bases agree with TRBD1. V was clipped by 4 bases and J by 1 base; unmatched bases: 5. Germline CDR1 reads SGHRS; CDR2 reads YFSETQ. The CDR3 loop spans 17 amino acids. The CDR3 loop is CASSPGQGRSGANVLTF. The CDR3 coding sequence is TGCGCCAGCAGCCCGGGACAGGGGAGGTCTGGGGCCAACGTCCTGACTTTC.

The chain employs TRBV7-2 and TRBJ2-1, with 7 bases identical to TRBD1. Germline trimming cut 5 bases from V and 5 bases from J; bases unmatched to any gene: 6. The CDR3 contains 14 residues. Per germline, CDR1 SGHTA and CDR2 FQGNSA. CDR3 region: CASSPYGTDNEQFF. CDR3 coding DNA: TGTGCCAGCAGCCCTTACGGGACAGACAATGAGCAGTTCTTC. Complete variable domain (other parts from reference TRBV7-2 and TRBJ2-1): GAGVSQSPSNKVTEKGKDVELRCDPISGHTALYWYRQSLGQGLEFLIYFQGNSAPDKSGLPSDRFSAERTGGSVSTLTIQRTQQEDSAVYLCASSPYGTDNEQFFGPGTRLTVL.